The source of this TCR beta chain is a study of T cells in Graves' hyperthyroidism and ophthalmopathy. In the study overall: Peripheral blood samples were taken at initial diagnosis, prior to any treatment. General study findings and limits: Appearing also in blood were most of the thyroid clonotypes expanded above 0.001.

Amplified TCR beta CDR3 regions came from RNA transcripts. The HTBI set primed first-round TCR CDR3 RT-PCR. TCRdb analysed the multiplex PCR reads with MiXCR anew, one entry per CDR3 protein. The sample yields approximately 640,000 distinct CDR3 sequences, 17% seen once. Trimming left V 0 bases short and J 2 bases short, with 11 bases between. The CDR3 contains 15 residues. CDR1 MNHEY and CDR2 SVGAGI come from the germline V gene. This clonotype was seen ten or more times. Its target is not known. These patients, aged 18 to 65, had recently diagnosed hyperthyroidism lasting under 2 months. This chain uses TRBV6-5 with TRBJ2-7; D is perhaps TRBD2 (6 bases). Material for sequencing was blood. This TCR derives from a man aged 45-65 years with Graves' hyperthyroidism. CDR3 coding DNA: TGTGCCAGCAGTTACTCTCCTAGCGTGACCTACGAGCAGTACTTC. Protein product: CASSYSPSVTYEQYF.